This T cell receptor beta chain was profiled in a study of tumor-infiltrating lymphocytes in primary liver carcinoma. At the level of the study: Measuring about 4.2 to 10 cm across, the tumors were staged as T1-T3 N0M0. Points from the study as a whole: The 250 largest clones made up significantly more of tumor than blood repertoires (p = 0.039). Compared with tumor region pairs, tumor-adjacent and tumor-blood pairs overlapped less.

They got blood RNA out of unsorted whole blood and also pulled out germline DNA. The study enrolled treatment-naive patients with chronic HBV infection. V shed 2 bases, J shed 3 bases, and the junction held 11 bases outside the gene matches. This CDR3 is built from 18 residues. Germline CDR1 is SGHAT and CDR2 is FQNNGV. From 400 to 550 ng total RNA, TCR beta cDNA was generated with a primer in the constant region. Investigators got TCR beta libraries out of three nested multiplex PCR rounds, done with slightly modified ARM-PCR. Primers for the first two PCR rounds were TRBV1-TRBV30 forward primers and a C-beta reverse primer (approximately 10 cycles per round). TCRdb ran MiXCR on the multiplex PCR reads and lists one entry per CDR3 protein. This sample has 300,000 to 350,000 distinct CDR3 sequences, with less than 70% found just once. To note about this clonotype: Antigen specificity is unknown.

This sequence was found in a man in his forties with primary liver carcinoma and hepatitis B virus infection. The sample comprised peripheral blood. This chain uses TRBV11-2 with TRBJ2-7; TRBD2 matches 12 bases. In DNA form, the CDR3 reads TGTGCCAGCAGCTTACACCCCTGGACTAGCGGGACCTTCTACGAGCAGTACTTC. Protein: CASSLHPWTSGTFYEQYF.